The 32 T cell receptor beta chains below all came from one sample that was sequenced in a study of blood T cells in healthy people across ages. The use of a sample-barcoded 5' primer and a J-beta primer mix characterized a second PCR of roughly 6 to 11 cycles. Using its own MiXCR run on the 5' RACE reads, TCRdb lists one record per CDR3 protein. The sample yields about 1.5 million distinct CDR3 sequences, approximately 42% seen once. Sample: blood. The receptors were sampled from a woman younger than 30 in good health.

This clonotype came up a few times. The J gene is TRBJ2-2, the V gene TRBV11-2; the match to TRBD1 covers 7 bases. Looked up from germline, CDR1 is SGHAT and CDR2 is FQNNGV. The CDR3 sequence is 16 residues long. The trim removed 6 bases at V and 2 bases at J, leaving 9 bases unmatched. The CDR3 loop reads CASRTRRDRNTGELFF. The CDR3 coding sequence is TGTGCCAGCAGAACCCGCCGGGACAGAAACACCGGGGAGCTGTTTTTT.

The chain couples TRBV27 to TRBJ2-4; D is perhaps TRBD2 (7 bases). V lost 5 bases and J lost 4, with 15 bases in between. CDR1 MNHEY and CDR2 SMNVEV come from the germline V gene (reference sequence). The CDR3 has 15 residues. The DNA for the CDR3 is TGTGCCAGCAGTGATCGGGGGGCCGTGAAAAACATTCAGTACTTC. It yields the protein CASSDRGAVKNIQYF.

For this clonotype: A read error may account for a junction end that differs from germline. The gene calls are TRBV7-8 and TRBJ1-2, with D maybe TRBD1 (5 bases). This CDR3 contains 14 residues. CDR1 SGHVS and CDR2 FQNEAQ come from the germline V gene. The DNA of the CDR3 is TGTGCCGGCAGCTCCGTACGACAACGGGACGGCTACACCTTC. This translates into CAGSSVRQRDGYTF. Full variable domain (remainder filled in from reference TRBV7-8 and TRBJ1-2): GAGVSQSPRYKVAKRGQDVALRCDPISGHVSLFWYQQALGQGPEFLTYFQNEAQLDKSGLPSDRFFAERPEGSVSTLKIQRTQQEDSAVYLCAGSSVRQRDGYTFGSGTRLTVV.

The chain recombines TRBV2 with TRBJ2-3, with a tentative D call TRBD1 (6 bases). The germline V gene encodes CDR1 SNHLY and CDR2 FYNNEI. The CDR3 is 15 amino acids. V was clipped by 7 bases and J by 4 bases, with 18 bases between them. CDR3 sequence reads: CASNSGGGGPDTQYF. In DNA form, the CDR3 reads TGTGCCAGCAACTCAGGTGGGGGCGGCCCAGATACGCAGTATTTT. The full variable domain, completed using reference TRBV2 and TRBJ2-3, is EPEVTQTPSHQVTQMGQEVILRCVPISNHLYFYWYRQILGQKVEFLVSFYNNEISEKSEIFDDQFSVERPDGSNFTLKIRSTKLEDSAMYFCASNSGGGGPDTQYFGPGTRLTVL.

The chain combines TRBV11-2 with TRBJ2-3; D may be TRBD2 (5 bases). V was pared by 4 bases and J by 0 bases, with 14 bases between. The CDR3 has 16 residues. Germline CDR1 and CDR2: SGHAT and FQNNGV. CDR3 DNA sequence: TGTGCCAGCAGCTCTATGAGGGCCCCTAGCACAGATACGCAGTATTTT. Residues: CASSSMRAPSTDTQYF.

The chain couples TRBV7-9 to TRBJ2-2, with 9 nucleotides matching TRBD2. V lost 3 bases, J lost 1 base, and 6 bases stayed unmatched. CDR3 length equals 17 residues. Per germline, CDR1 SEHNR and CDR2 FQNEAQ (reference sequence). In nucleotides, the CDR3 is TGTGCCAGCAGCTTCCCGACTAGCGGAGGGAACACCGGGGAGCTGTTTTTT. This sequence encodes CASSFPTSGGNTGELFF.

The V gene is TRBV29-1, the J gene TRBJ1-1; D is possibly TRBD1 (6 bases). The CDR3 runs 14 residues. Trimming took 4 bases from V and 2 from J, leaving 14 bases between them. Per germline, CDR1 SQVTM and CDR2 ANQGSEA. CDR3 sequence: CSVVGRGGNTEAFF. Here the CDR3 DNA reads TGCAGCGTTGTGGGCAGGGGAGGTAACACTGAAGCTTTCTTT.

This clonotype has a handful of counts. Relative to the germline gene, one junction end is altered; a read error may explain this. The V gene is TRBV6-5, the J gene TRBJ1-2; D remains ambiguous. The CDR3 totals 13 residues. Germline CDR1 MNHEY, CDR2 SVGAGI. This CDR3 reads CASSYYSAYGYTF. The CDR3 DNA follows: TGTGCCAGCAGCTACTACAGTGCTTATGGCTACACCTTC.

This clonotype was seen only a few times. The chain joins TRBV29-1 to TRBJ2-5; weak D call: TRBD2 (5 bases). V lost 6 bases and J 0 bases, leaving 11 bases between the germline ends. The CDR3 spans 13 residues. CDR1 and CDR2 (germline): SQVTM, ANQGSEA. This chain's CDR3 is CSVKRLYQETQYF. CDR3 sequence (DNA): TGCAGCGTAAAACGACTATACCAAGAGACCCAGTACTTC.

J is TRBJ1-2 and V is TRBV25-1; D may be TRBD1 (6 bases). Trimming shortened V by 3 bases and J by 4 bases, and 12 bases separated the two germline ends. Germline values: CDR1 MGHDK, CDR2 SYGVNS. The CDR3 length is 14 residues. The CDR3 bases are TGTGCCAGCAGTGAGGGGGGGCTCGTCTATGGCTACACCTTC. Translating it yields CASSEGGLVYGYTF.

Concerning this clonotype: This may be a read error, as it is one base from a much larger clone. This CDR3 reads CAISESSGYNGQFF. The CDR3 region has the DNA TGTGCCATCAGTGAGTCGTCAGGGTACAATGGGCAGTTCTTC. The chain links TRBV10-3 to TRBJ2-1; tentatively, D is TRBD1 (5 bases). CDR3 length equals 14 residues. Germline values: CDR1 ENHRY, CDR2 SYGVKD.

This clonotype was seen a few times. The chain combines TRBV7-9 with TRBJ2-4; TRBD2 is a possible D gene (5 bases). The germline V gene encodes CDR1 SEHNR and CDR2 FQNEAQ (reference sequence). V was cut by 4 bases and J by 3 bases, with 16 bases left in between. The CDR3 is 16 residues long. The CDR3 bases are TGTGCCAGCAGCTCTTCGGGGAATAGTGGCAAAAACATTCAGTACTTC. This gives the protein CASSSSGNSGKNIQYF.

This chain links TRBV7-2 with TRBJ2-1; the match to TRBD2 covers 14 bases. Germline CDR1 and CDR2: SGHTA and FQGNSA. This CDR3 has 18 amino acids. V lost 2 bases, J lost 2 bases, and 5 bases stayed unmatched. The CDR3 nucleotides are TGTGCCAGCAGCTTAAGACTAGCGGGAGGGGTGACCTACAATGAGCAGTTCTTC. This sequence encodes CASSLRLAGGVTYNEQFF.

The genes are TRBV18 and TRBJ1-3; D is undetermined. Germline V gene lookup returns CDR1 KGHSH and CDR2 LQKENI. Deletions cut 1 base from V and 0 bases from J, with 4 bases between. This CDR3 has 14 amino acids. CDR3 sequence reads: CASSPQNSGNTIYF. CDR3 sequence (DNA): TGTGCCAGCTCACCACAGAACTCTGGAAACACCATATATTTT.

This clonotype showed up just a few times. One junction end does not reproduce the germline sequence, and a read error may be involved. This chain joins TRBV29-1 and TRBJ1-1; possibly TRBD1 for D (6 bases). Germline V gene data show CDR1 as SQVTM and CDR2 as ANQGSEA. The CDR3 has 15 amino acids. CDR3 region: CSAFTRGGWNAEAFF. CDR3 coding DNA: TGCAGCGCCTTTACTAGGGGGGGATGGAACGCTGAAGCTTTCTTT.

The chain links TRBV4-2 to TRBJ2-7; TRBD2 matches 8 bases. Trimming cost V 0 bases and J 7 bases; bases outside gene matches: 11. The CDR3 is made up of 16 amino acids. CDR1 LGHNA and CDR2 YNFKEQ come from the germline V gene. CDR3 nucleotide sequence: TGTGCCAGCAGCCAAGAGGGAGCGGGAGAATACAATGAGCAGTACTTC. This gives the protein CASSQEGAGEYNEQYF.

In its sample, this clonotype was seen a few times. The gene calls are TRBV7-8 and TRBJ1-5, with D possibly matching TRBD1 (5 bases). CDR1 is SGHVS and CDR2 is FQNEAQ in the germline V gene. The V and J ends lost 1 base and 0 bases respectively, with 7 bases between them. This CDR3 region has 15 residues. CDR3 in amino acids: CASSLGDLSNQPQHF. Here the CDR3 DNA reads TGTGCCAGCAGCTTAGGGGACCTTAGCAATCAGCCCCAGCATTTT.

The chain combines TRBV27 with TRBJ2-7; a weak D match, TRBD1 (6 bases). V was cut by 4 bases and J by 0 bases, with 16 bases left in between. CDR3 length: 16 residues. In germline, CDR1 is MNHEY, CDR2 SMNVEV (reference sequence). This chain's CDR3 is CASSSQADRFSYEQYF. CDR3 nucleotides: TGTGCCAGCAGTTCTCAGGCCGACAGGTTCTCCTACGAGCAGTACTTC.

The J gene is TRBJ1-5, the V gene TRBV30; D unclear. Trimming shortened V by 2 bases and J by 0 bases, and 8 bases separated the two germline ends. Germline V gene sequence: CDR1 GTSNPN, CDR2 SVGIG (reference sequence). This CDR3 spans 14 amino acids. Here the CDR3 reads CAWSSVYSNQPQHF. The CDR3, as DNA: TGTGCCTGGAGTAGCGTTTATAGCAATCAGCCCCAGCATTTT.

This chain uses TRBV27 with TRBJ1-5; no reliable D call. Trimming took 8 bases from V and 0 from J, leaving 17 bases between them. This CDR3 region has 16 residues. CDR1 is MNHEY and CDR2 is SMNVEV in the germline V gene (reference sequence). The CDR3 DNA follows: TGTGCCAGCCGGCCGTCGGCCAGCTATAGCAATCAGCCCCAGCATTTT. This codes for CASRPSASYSNQPQHF.

This clonotype was seen more than once but under ten times. The rearrangement joins TRBV20-1 to TRBJ2-6, with 7 bases lining up with TRBD1. The CDR3 spans 15 residues. The germline V gene encodes CDR1 DFQATT and CDR2 SNEGSKA (reference sequence). Trimming took 5 bases from V and 1 from J; bases not matched to a gene: 5. The CDR3, as DNA: TGCAGTGCTGGGGACAGCGCGTCTGGGGCCAACGTCCTGACTTTC. It is translated as CSAGDSASGANVLTF.

This clonotype occurred many times. The genes are TRBV29-1 and TRBJ2-7; D gene unclear. V lost 2 bases, J lost 3 bases, and 8 bases lay in between. The germline V gene has CDR1 SQVTM and CDR2 ANQGSEA. The CDR3 has 12 residues. Here the CDR3 reads CSVETRGYEQYF. DNA of the CDR3: TGCAGCGTTGAAACCCGAGGCTACGAGCAGTACTTC.

The V gene is TRBV20-1, the J gene TRBJ2-5, with TRBD2 identical over 11 bases. The germline V gene has CDR1 DFQATT and CDR2 SNEGSKA (reference sequence). Germline trimming cut 3 bases from V and 1 base from J; bases unmatched to any gene: 7. The CDR3 is 16 residues long. CDR3 DNA sequence: TGCAGTGCTAGGGACCCTAGCGGGGGGCCCCAAGAGACCCAGTACTTC. Its translation is CSARDPSGGPQETQYF.

The chain recombines TRBV20-1 with TRBJ2-3; 11 bases map to TRBD2. This CDR3 has 14 amino acids. Per germline, CDR1 DFQATT and CDR2 SNEGSKA (reference sequence). The J segment lost 7 bases and the V segment lost 4 bases, leaving 7 bases of the junction unmatched. CDR3: CSATSGRFLYTQYF. The DNA of the CDR3 is TGCAGTGCTACTAGCGGGAGGTTTTTATATACGCAGTATTTT.

This chain links TRBV7-9 with TRBJ2-2; maybe TRBD2 (6 bases). CDR1 is SEHNR and CDR2 is FQNEAQ in the germline V gene (reference sequence). The V end lost 5 bases, the J end lost 6 bases, and 13 bases lay between the germline ends. The CDR3 consists of 14 residues. CDR3 amino acids: CASSVGTPPGELFF. In nucleotides, the CDR3 is TGTGCCAGCAGCGTAGGGACTCCACCCGGGGAGCTGTTTTTT.

This clonotype occurred a few times. The chain is built from TRBV9 and TRBJ1-6, with unresolved D. CDR1 and CDR2 from the germline V gene are SGDLS and YYNGEE. V lost 4 bases, J lost 8 bases, and 13 bases lay in between. CDR3 length: 14 residues. This chain's CDR3 is CASSLDGSDSPLHF. As DNA, the CDR3 is TGTGCCAGCAGCCTTGACGGGAGTGATTCACCCCTCCACTTT. Based on the CDR3 plus reference TRBV9 and TRBJ1-6, the full variable domain is DSGVTQTPKHLITATGQRVTLRCSPRSGDLSVYWYQQSLDQGLQFLIQYYNGEERAKGNILERFSAQQFPDLHSELNLSSLELGDSALYFCASSLDGSDSPLHFGNGTRLTVT.

J is TRBJ1-1 and V is TRBV29-1; the D is unclear. The CDR3 has 12 residues. The V gene's germline CDR1 is SQVTM and CDR2 ANQGSEA. The ends were cut back, 5 bases at V and 3 bases at J, with 10 bases in the middle. The DNA of the CDR3 is TGCAGCGTTACCGGGATGTACACTGAAGCTTTCTTT. It encodes CSVTGMYTEAFF.

The genes are TRBV6-5 and TRBJ1-5; D not resolved. Germline V gene data show CDR1 as MNHEY and CDR2 as SVGAGI. Trimming removed 2 bases at V and 6 bases at J, with 11 bases between. The CDR3 extends over 14 amino acids. The CDR3 coding sequence is TGTGCCAGCAGTTACCGGGGTCGGGGTCAGCCCCAGCATTTT. Its protein is CASSYRGRGQPQHF.

The rearrangement links TRBV7-2 to TRBJ2-7; D unclear. CDR1 is SGHTA and CDR2 is FQGNSA in the germline V gene. This CDR3 is built from 16 residues. Trimming removed 3 bases at V and 7 bases at J, with 22 bases between. The CDR3 DNA reads as TGTGCCAGCAGCTTCTCCGGGCTCATTTACTACAATGAGCAGTACTTC. Translating it yields CASSFSGLIYYNEQYF.

This chain uses TRBV5-1 with TRBJ1-1; TRBD1 might be the D (5 bases). Trimming pared 7 bases from V and 3 bases from J, leaving 16 bases between. From germline, CDR1 is SGHRS and CDR2 YFSETQ. The length of the CDR3 is 14 residues. CDR3 loop: CASQEGVIDTEAFF. Here the CDR3 DNA reads TGCGCCAGCCAAGAAGGGGTAATAGACACTGAAGCTTTCTTT.

The V and J genes are TRBV15 and TRBJ2-4; D remains ambiguous. The J call is in doubt because the DNA end fits TRBJ2-7 better. This CDR3 has 14 residues. CDR1 and CDR2 from the germline V gene are LNHNV and YYDKDF (reference sequence). The CDR3 DNA reads TGTGCCACCATCGACGGCCTCCTATCCTACGAGCAGTACTTC. Protein: CATIDGLLSYEQYF.

Concerning this clonotype: This may come from a read error, since a much larger clone is one base off. The J gene is TRBJ2-1, the V gene TRBV7-9; the D is unclear. The CDR3 totals 16 residues. The germline V and J ends were trimmed by 2 bases and 0 bases, with 11 bases remaining between them. Per the germline V gene, CDR1 is SEHNR and CDR2 is FQNEAQ (reference sequence). The CDR3 bases are TGTGCCAGCAGCTTACGACCAGGTAGCTCCTACAATGAGCAGTTCTTC. Translated: CASSLRPGSSYNEQFF.